These T cell receptor beta chains were read from a single sample in a study of human T cells and chemical hapten exposure. MiXCR, run by TCRdb on the RACE reads, gives a single entry per CDR3 protein. The top ten clones hold 2.3% of a sample with 200,000 to 300,000 distinct CDR3 sequences, about 9% of them seen once. The source material was whole blood, sampled in connection with sensitization to the hapten diphenylcyclopropenone (DPC). Every receptor here comes from a middle-aged woman with alopecia areata. Some clones in this sample may be carry-over from other donors' samples. Each CDR3 is given with its conserved first and last residue.

j_call,cdr3_length,v_call,cdr3_aa
TRBJ2-1,12,TRBV28,CASSLRALGQFF
TRBJ1-1,14,TRBV12-3/TRBV12-4,CASSFQRSATEAFF
TRBJ1-3,12,TRBV20-1,CSARDQANTIYF
TRBJ2-3,13,TRBV27,CASRLAGADTQYF
TRBJ1-2,14,TRBV28,CASSLPRTGIRYTF
TRBJ2-7,14,TRBV28,CASGRQGFEGEQYF
TRBJ1-5,18,TRBV27,CASTIPPGTGNSNQPQHF
TRBJ2-1,15,TRBV12-3/TRBV12-4,CASSSLAGVYNEQFF
TRBJ1-4,17,TRBV5-1,CASSPGKTGIRDEKLFF
TRBJ1-5,17,TRBV12-3/TRBV12-4,CASSLAGWDLSNQPQHF
TRBJ1-1,14,TRBV3-1,CASSRGQANTEAFF
TRBJ1-4,16,TRBV5-1,CASSFTPGQTNEKLFF
TRBJ2-2,15,TRBV5-1,CASSSGQGRTGELFF
TRBJ2-7,13,TRBV2,CASSGVAHYEQYF
TRBJ1-4,16,TRBV9,CASSAPIVGPNEKLFF
TRBJ2-7,16,TRBV28,CASIGAPASGGYEQYF
TRBJ1-1,12,TRBV6-5,CASSPTGGEAFF
TRBJ2-3,18,TRBV10-3,CAISESGTSGSFADTQYF
TRBJ1-6,13,TRBV29-1,CSVVWTEGSPLHF
TRBJ2-1,15,TRBV7-6,CASSLSRGRAREQFF
TRBJ1-1,15,TRBV4-1,CASSQESLLNTEAFF
TRBJ1-5,15,TRBV24-1,CATSDDGGSNQPQHF
TRBJ1-4,12,TRBV10-3,CAISESPGGLFF
TRBJ2-7,12,TRBV20-1,CSARDLAHEQYF
TRBJ2-7,15,TRBV27,CASSLNRDRGHEQYF
TRBJ2-5,15,TRBV6-2/TRBV6-3,CASSYSFDNQETQYF
TRBJ2-2,14,TRBV7-2,CASSPTSFGGELFF
TRBJ2-3,15,TRBV7-7,CASSSAPTRVDTQYF
TRBJ1-5,13,TRBV3-1,CASSHQGDQPQHF
TRBJ2-1,15,TRBV5-6,CASSLTSGSSDEQFF
TRBJ1-4,15,TRBV6-2/TRBV6-3,CASTRDARTNEKLFF
TRBJ2-3,15,TRBV9,CASSVSGGRTDTQYF
TRBJ2-1,19,TRBV12-3/TRBV12-4,CASSFQLAGPSYQNNEQFF
TRBJ2-7,14,TRBV12-3/TRBV12-4,CASSLDLGSYEQYF
TRBJ1-1,11,TRBV6-2/TRBV6-3,CATGQGTEAFF
TRBJ2-5,12,TRBV18,CASSPEPETQYF
TRBJ1-1,12,TRBV6-2/TRBV6-3,CASRMDRGQAFF
TRBJ2-1,16,TRBV11-2,CASSPRLAGGRNEQFF
TRBJ1-1,12,TRBV12-3/TRBV12-4,CANRDMNTEAFF
TRBJ1-1,15,TRBV28,CASSRTGVLNTEAFF
TRBJ1-1,16,TRBV27,CASFLGGGGMNTEAFF
TRBJ2-4,17,TRBV20-1,CSARVLKGDGHKNIQYF
TRBJ2-3,16,TRBV11-2,CASSLGATSGGVTQYF
TRBJ1-4,14,TRBV7-8,CASSLAGQGEKLFF
TRBJ2-1,14,TRBV7-2,CASSSDSAYNEQFF
TRBJ2-1,17,TRBV19,CASTPWSVAGAYNEQFF
TRBJ2-1,16,TRBV28,CASSLELAGGGNEQFF
TRBJ2-2,18,TRBV6-6,CASSSSTSGDANTGELFF
TRBJ2-7,12,TRBV5-1,CASSLGEGPADF
TRBJ2-1,17,TRBV20-1,CSAFDRKGSPLYNEQFF
TRBJ2-1,15,TRBV3-1,CASSQVAGARDEQFF
TRBJ2-3,17,TRBV24-1,CATSESGTSRRTDTQYF